This T cell receptor (beta chain) derives from a study of T cells in narcolepsy. Study results and caveats: HCRT-specific and TRIB2-specific autoreactive clonotypes appeared among same-patient CSF and blood CD4+ clonotypes. Blood of same and different patients, but not healthy controls, reportedly held recurring autoreactive clonotypes.

The CDR3 is made up of 18 amino acids. V was pared by 3 bases and J by 4 bases, with 19 bases between. CDR1 and CDR2 from the germline V gene are SGHTA and FQGNSA. Profiled with immunoSEQ multiplex PCR; TCRdb holds only in-frame clones, not every one. The table lists over 25,000 clones, 79% of them singletons. Points on this clone: Its matching antigen is unknown.

The clonotype was recovered from a human donor in good health. The specimen sequenced was memory (CD45RA-) CD4+ T cells from blood. This chain joins TRBV7-2 and TRBJ2-6; D remains unclear. This CDR3 is CASSLVVGLLDGANVLTF. The CDR3 DNA reads TGTGCCAGCAGCTTGGTAGTAGGTCTGTTAGACGGGGCCAACGTCCTGACTTTC.